This TCR beta chain was recovered during a study of beta chain features in type 1 diabetes. The whole isolated RNA underwent reverse transcription, so sequencing captured expressed TCRB transcripts. Profiling relied on immunoSEQ multiplex PCR, and the TCRdb table lists in-frame clones only, not all of them. The sample yields 300,000 to 350,000 clones, 14% seen once. Turning to this clone: Its antigen is as yet unknown.

The CDR3 sequence is 12 residues long. The ends were cut back, 8 bases at V and 3 bases at J, with 10 bases in the middle. Germline V gives CDR1 MNHNY, CDR2 SVGAGI (reference sequence). Study observations and caveats: The naive, central memory and Treg TCRB repertoires showed an apparent similarity that was greater among patients than among healthy donors.

This TCR derives from a man aged 30-40 years in good health. The sample taken for sequencing was central memory CD4+ T cells from blood. This chain joins TRBV6-6 and TRBJ1-1, with no clear D. The CDR3 is CASGRLDTEAFF. For the CDR3, the DNA is TGTGCCAGCGGCCGGTTGGACACTGAAGCTTTCTTT.